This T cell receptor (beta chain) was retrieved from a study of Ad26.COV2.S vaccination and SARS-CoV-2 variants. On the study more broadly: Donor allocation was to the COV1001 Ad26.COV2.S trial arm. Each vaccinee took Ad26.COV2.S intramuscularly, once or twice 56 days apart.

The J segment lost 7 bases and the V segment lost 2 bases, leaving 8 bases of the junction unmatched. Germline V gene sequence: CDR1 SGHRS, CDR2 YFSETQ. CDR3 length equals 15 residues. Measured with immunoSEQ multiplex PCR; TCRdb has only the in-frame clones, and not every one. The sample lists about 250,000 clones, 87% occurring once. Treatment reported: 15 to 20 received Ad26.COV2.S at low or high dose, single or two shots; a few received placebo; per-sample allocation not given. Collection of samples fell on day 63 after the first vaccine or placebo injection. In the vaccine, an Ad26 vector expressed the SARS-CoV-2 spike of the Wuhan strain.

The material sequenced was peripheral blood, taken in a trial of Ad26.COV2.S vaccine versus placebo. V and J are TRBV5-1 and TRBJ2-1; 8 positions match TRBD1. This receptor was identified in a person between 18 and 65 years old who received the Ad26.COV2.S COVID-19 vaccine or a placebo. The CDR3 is CASSFGQGGSNEQFF. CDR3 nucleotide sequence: TGCGCCAGCAGCTTTGGACAGGGCGGGTCGAATGAGCAGTTCTTC.